The rows below give T cell receptor beta chains drawn from one sample of a study of response to subunit inactivated influenza vaccine. Via MiXCR, TCRdb re-called the RT-PCR reads, giving one row per CDR3 protein. The table includes about 520,000 distinct CDR3 sequences, less than 7.5% detected once. The sequences come from PBMCs from blood, collected around 2 years after vaccination. These receptors were obtained from a man between 50 and 69 years old who received an inactivated influenza vaccine. CDR3s include the opening cysteine and the closing phenylalanine or tryptophan. D genes are given only for firm matches. Only some rows state a clone size, as once, few, many or a class for expanded clones.

j_call: TRBJ2-3; d_call: NA; v_call: TRBV9; clone_size: NA; cdr3_nt: TGTGCCAGCAGCGGAACTAGCGATACGCAGTATTTT; cdr3_aa: CASSGTSDTQYF
j_call: TRBJ2-1; d_call: TRBD2; v_call: TRBV24-1; clone_size: NA; cdr3_nt: TGTGCCACCAGGGCGAGCGGGGGGGGATACAATGAGCAGTTCTTC; cdr3_aa: CATRASGGGYNEQFF
j_call: TRBJ2-3; d_call: TRBD1; v_call: TRBV7-8; clone_size: many; cdr3_nt: TGTGCCAGCAGCCCGCGACAGGGCTCGTCAGATACGCAGTATTTT; cdr3_aa: CASSPRQGSSDTQYF
j_call: TRBJ2-7; d_call: NA; v_call: TRBV6-2/TRBV6-3; clone_size: few; cdr3_nt: TGTGCCAGCAGATCCCGAGGCGAGCAGTACTTC; cdr3_aa: CASRSRGEQYF
j_call: TRBJ2-6; d_call: NA; v_call: TRBV14; clone_size: few; cdr3_nt: TGTGCCAGCAGCACGGGGCAGAGACTCATCTCTGGGGCCAACGTCCTGACTTTC; cdr3_aa: CASSTGQRLISGANVLTF
j_call: TRBJ2-2; d_call: NA; v_call: TRBV5-8; clone_size: NA; cdr3_nt: TGTGCCAGCAGCTTGCGGGCAGGTGTGAACACCGGGGAGCTGTTTTTT; cdr3_aa: CASSLRAGVNTGELFF
j_call: TRBJ2-2; d_call: NA; v_call: TRBV7-2; clone_size: NA; cdr3_nt: TGTGCCAGCAGTCGGGACCCACGCGCCGGGGAGCTGTTTTTT; cdr3_aa: CASSRDPRAGELFF
j_call: TRBJ2-3; d_call: NA; v_call: TRBV11-2; clone_size: few; cdr3_nt: TGTGCCAGCAGCCCCCTCATAGTCAATGTCCCAGATACGCAGTATTTT; cdr3_aa: CASSPLIVNVPDTQYF
j_call: TRBJ1-4; d_call: NA; v_call: TRBV7-9; clone_size: few; cdr3_nt: TGTGCCAGCAGCTTAGCTGAGACTAATGAAAAACTGTTTTTT; cdr3_aa: CASSLAETNEKLFF
j_call: TRBJ2-4; d_call: NA; v_call: TRBV11-3; clone_size: NA; cdr3_nt: TGTGCCAGCAGCTCCCTCAGAGGAGGGACCCTAGCCAAAAACATTCAGTACTTC; cdr3_aa: CASSSLRGGTLAKNIQYF
j_call: TRBJ2-7; d_call: TRBD1; v_call: TRBV12-3/TRBV12-4; clone_size: NA; cdr3_nt: TGTGCCAGCAGCAACTACGGGACAGACGAGCAGTACTTC; cdr3_aa: CASSNYGTDEQYF
j_call: TRBJ2-5; d_call: TRBD2; v_call: TRBV30; clone_size: few; cdr3_nt: TGTGCCTGGAGTCGGGCTAGCGGGGGGTATGAGACCCAGTACTTC; cdr3_aa: CAWSRASGGYETQYF
j_call: TRBJ1-1; d_call: NA; v_call: TRBV29-1; clone_size: many; cdr3_nt: TGCAGCGGAATGAACACTGAAGCTTTCTTT; cdr3_aa: CSGMNTEAFF
j_call: TRBJ2-5; d_call: NA; v_call: TRBV4-2; clone_size: many; cdr3_nt: TGTGCCAGCAGCCAAGACGGACAAGAGACCCAGTACTTC; cdr3_aa: CASSQDGQETQYF
j_call: TRBJ1-2; d_call: NA; v_call: TRBV4-1; clone_size: once; cdr3_nt: TGCGCCAGCAGCCAAAACACTCTTAACTATGGCTACACCTTC; cdr3_aa: CASSQNTLNYGYTF
j_call: TRBJ2-5; d_call: NA; v_call: TRBV29-1; clone_size: NA; cdr3_nt: TGCAGCACCAACCACCCCCTGGAAGGCGGGGAGACCCAGTACTTC; cdr3_aa: CSTNHPLEGGETQYF
j_call: TRBJ1-6; d_call: NA; v_call: TRBV27; clone_size: many; cdr3_nt: TGTGCCAGCAGACTCAAGAACGGGACTTTCCCACTTTCACCCCTCCACTTT; cdr3_aa: CASRLKNGTFPLSPLHF
j_call: TRBJ2-3; d_call: TRBD1; v_call: TRBV7-9; clone_size: NA; cdr3_nt: TGTGCCAGCAGCCCAGGACAGGGAGGGCAGTATTTT; cdr3_aa: CASSPGQGGQYF
j_call: TRBJ2-7; d_call: NA; v_call: TRBV29-1; clone_size: many; cdr3_nt: TGCAGCGTTGTAGGTTCAACGGGGTCCTACGAGCAGTACTTC; cdr3_aa: CSVVGSTGSYEQYF
j_call: TRBJ1-6; d_call: NA; v_call: TRBV20-1; clone_size: few; cdr3_nt: TGCAGTGCCTTCACGGGAGGTTATAATTCACCCCTCCACTTT; cdr3_aa: CSAFTGGYNSPLHF
j_call: TRBJ2-2; d_call: NA; v_call: TRBV2; clone_size: few; cdr3_nt: TGTGCCAGCAGTGAAACCCTTATGTCCGGGGAGCTGTTTTTT; cdr3_aa: CASSETLMSGELFF
j_call: TRBJ1-2; d_call: TRBD1; v_call: TRBV12-3/TRBV12-4; clone_size: few; cdr3_nt: TGTGCCAGCAGGCTAGACAGGGGTGCTAACTATGGCTACACCTTC; cdr3_aa: CASRLDRGANYGYTF
j_call: TRBJ2-1; d_call: TRBD2; v_call: TRBV18; clone_size: NA; cdr3_nt: TGTGCCAGCTCACCCGCCAGCGGGAGACTTGATGAGCAGTTCTTC; cdr3_aa: CASSPASGRLDEQFF
j_call: TRBJ1-5; d_call: NA; v_call: TRBV3-1; clone_size: few; cdr3_nt: TGTGCCAGCAGCCAAGAAGGCGGATACAATCAGCCCCAGCATTTT; cdr3_aa: CASSQEGGYNQPQHF
j_call: TRBJ2-3; d_call: TRBD1; v_call: TRBV5-6; clone_size: many; cdr3_nt: TGTGCCAGCAGCCGGGACAGACGCACAGATACGCAGTATTTT; cdr3_aa: CASSRDRRTDTQYF
j_call: TRBJ2-1; d_call: TRBD1; v_call: TRBV7-2; clone_size: many; cdr3_nt: TGTGCCAGCAGCTTAGCCCCTACAGGGGTAGGAAATGAGCAGTTCTTC; cdr3_aa: CASSLAPTGVGNEQFF
j_call: TRBJ2-1; d_call: TRBD2; v_call: TRBV6-2/TRBV6-3; clone_size: many; cdr3_nt: TGTGCCAGCAGTTCCTTTGGCGGGAGCTCCTACAATGAGCAGTTCTTC; cdr3_aa: CASSSFGGSSYNEQFF
j_call: TRBJ2-1; d_call: TRBD2; v_call: TRBV20-1; clone_size: many; cdr3_nt: TGCAGTGCTAGACTAGCGGGAGTGTACAATGAGCAGTTCTTC; cdr3_aa: CSARLAGVYNEQFF
j_call: TRBJ1-2; d_call: NA; v_call: TRBV20-1; clone_size: NA; cdr3_nt: TGCAGTGCTACATACACAGCTAACTATGGCTACACCTTC; cdr3_aa: CSATYTANYGYTF